Here is one T cell receptor beta chain with its context. Its cognate antigen is unknown. The data are from a study of shared clonotypes between healthy human individuals. Everyone who donated was a Caucasian adult who lived in Nashville, Tennessee. Findings and limits, study-wide: Tissues were not sampled, only blood, and their repertoires likely differ.

The repertoire was sequenced with immunoSEQ multiplex PCR; TCRdb's copy has only in-frame clones and lacks some. Of 550,000 to 600,000 clones detected, 70% to 80% appear once; the ten largest clones hold more than 10%. The trim removed 5 bases at V and 1 base at J, leaving 8 bases unmatched. The CDR3 is made up of 19 amino acids. Germline V gene sequence: CDR1 LNHDA, CDR2 SQIVND (reference sequence). Sequencing was carried out using PBMCs. This sequence originates from a woman aged 40-49 years in good health. Some clones in this sample may be carry-over from other donors' samples. The V call is TRBV19, the J call TRBJ2-6; 13 bases map to TRBD2. The CDR3 region is CASSPRATSGRSGANVLTF. As DNA, the CDR3 is TGTGCCAGTAGTCCTAGGGCGACTAGCGGGAGGTCTGGGGCCAACGTCCTGACTTTC.